These T cell receptor beta chains were read from a single sample in a study of T cells in Graves' hyperthyroidism and ophthalmopathy. TCRdb re-called the multiplex PCR reads through MiXCR, storing one row per CDR3 protein. This table holds over 700,000 distinct CDR3 sequences, 18% found once. The sample consisted of blood. Source of these receptors: a woman between 50 and 59 years old with Graves' hyperthyroidism that later progressed to Graves' ophthalmopathy. Each CDR3 is given with its conserved first and last residue. D genes are given only for firm matches. The size of a clone is reported for some rows only, either as once, few or many, or as a class for expanded clones.

abundance: few
j_gene: TRBJ1-2
v_gene: TRBV5-1
d_gene: TRBD1
CDR3nt: TGCGCCAGCAGCCCTAGGACAGGGAAAGCCCATGGCTACACCTTC
CDR3aa: CASSPRTGKAHGYTF

abundance: -
j_gene: TRBJ2-2
v_gene: TRBV12-3/TRBV12-4
d_gene: TRBD2
CDR3nt: TGTGCCAGCAGTTTGCAGCGGGGGCCGGGCGGGGAGCTGTTTTTT
CDR3aa: CASSLQRGPGGELFF

abundance: many
j_gene: TRBJ2-3
v_gene: TRBV10-3
d_gene: TRBD2
CDR3nt: TGTGCCATCACCGGCACAGCGGGGGGAGCGGATACGCAGTATTTT
CDR3aa: CAITGTAGGADTQYF

abundance: many
j_gene: TRBJ2-1
v_gene: TRBV3-1
d_gene: -
CDR3nt: TGTGCCAGCAGCCAGCCCGGAGGCTATGAGCAGTTCTTC
CDR3aa: CASSQPGGYEQFF

abundance: -
j_gene: TRBJ2-7
v_gene: TRBV19
d_gene: -
CDR3nt: TGTGCCAGTAGCCTCGCGGACTGGGCCTACGAGCAGTACTTC
CDR3aa: CASSLADWAYEQYF

abundance: many
j_gene: TRBJ2-2
v_gene: TRBV12-3/TRBV12-4
d_gene: -
CDR3nt: TGTGCCAGCAGTTTATGGGGAAGCGGGGAGCTGTTTTTT
CDR3aa: CASSLWGSGELFF

abundance: many
j_gene: TRBJ1-4
v_gene: TRBV11-2
d_gene: -
CDR3nt: TGTGCCAGCAGCCCTCGGAGTGGTGGTGAAAAACTGTTTTTT
CDR3aa: CASSPRSGGEKLFF

abundance: -
j_gene: TRBJ1-3
v_gene: TRBV3-1
d_gene: -
CDR3nt: TGTGCCAGCAGCCCTTTTTCTGGAAACACCATATATTTT
CDR3aa: CASSPFSGNTIYF

abundance: few
j_gene: TRBJ2-1
v_gene: TRBV6-1
d_gene: TRBD2
CDR3nt: TGTGCCAGCAGGTCACTAGCGGGGGCCTACAATGAGCAGTTCTTC
CDR3aa: CASRSLAGAYNEQFF

abundance: few
j_gene: TRBJ1-4
v_gene: TRBV5-6
d_gene: -
CDR3nt: TGTGCCAGCAGCAGCCAGGGTTTATCTAATGAAAAACTGTTTTTT
CDR3aa: CASSSQGLSNEKLFF

abundance: many
j_gene: TRBJ2-7
v_gene: TRBV7-9
d_gene: -
CDR3nt: TGTGCCAGCGCTCGGGGGGCTTCCTCCTACGAGCAGTACTTC
CDR3aa: CASARGASSYEQYF

abundance: many
j_gene: TRBJ2-7
v_gene: TRBV20-1
d_gene: -
CDR3nt: TGCAGTGAAAGATCCGTAACCTACGAGCAGTACTTC
CDR3aa: CSERSVTYEQYF

abundance: -
j_gene: TRBJ2-2
v_gene: TRBV20-1
d_gene: -
CDR3nt: TGCAGTGCTAGTAAAGGCGGAACCGGGGAGCTGTTTTTT
CDR3aa: CSASKGGTGELFF

abundance: many
j_gene: TRBJ1-1
v_gene: TRBV2
d_gene: TRBD1
CDR3nt: TGTGCCAGCAATGAAATGACAGGGTTGAACACTGAAGCTTTCTTT
CDR3aa: CASNEMTGLNTEAFF

abundance: -
j_gene: TRBJ2-1
v_gene: TRBV19
d_gene: TRBD2
CDR3nt: TGTGCCAGTAGCGCGATAGCGGGGGGGGCCTACAATGAGCAGTTCTTC
CDR3aa: CASSAIAGGAYNEQFF

abundance: few
j_gene: TRBJ2-1
v_gene: TRBV27
d_gene: TRBD2
CDR3nt: TGTGCCAGCAGTTTACTAGCGGGGGACCACTACAATGAGCAGTTCTTC
CDR3aa: CASSLLAGDHYNEQFF

abundance: many
j_gene: TRBJ2-1
v_gene: TRBV27
d_gene: -
CDR3nt: TGTGCCAGCAGTAAAGGGTTGCCAAGTAAGAGCTCCTACAATGAGCAGTTCTTC
CDR3aa: CASSKGLPSKSSYNEQFF

abundance: few
j_gene: TRBJ1-1
v_gene: TRBV27
d_gene: -
CDR3nt: TGTGCCAGCGGAACCATGGGGGCTTTCTTT
CDR3aa: CASGTMGAFF

abundance: many
j_gene: TRBJ1-2
v_gene: TRBV7-9
d_gene: -
CDR3nt: TGTGCCAGCAGCTTATCCTTAGCGCGCACATCAATAGGCTACACCTTC
CDR3aa: CASSLSLARTSIGYTF

abundance: -
j_gene: TRBJ2-3
v_gene: TRBV9
d_gene: -
CDR3nt: TGTGCCAGCAGCGTAAGCCCGGATACGCAGTATTTT
CDR3aa: CASSVSPDTQYF

abundance: -
j_gene: TRBJ1-1
v_gene: TRBV20-1
d_gene: -
CDR3nt: TGCAGTGCAGCTGGGAACACTGAAGCTTTCTTT
CDR3aa: CSAAGNTEAFF

abundance: -
j_gene: TRBJ1-6
v_gene: TRBV5-8
d_gene: -
CDR3nt: TGTGCCAGCAGCTCACTTTCAACCCCCCTCCACTTT
CDR3aa: CASSSLSTPLHF

abundance: many
j_gene: TRBJ2-2
v_gene: TRBV30
d_gene: -
CDR3nt: TGTGCCTGGGGACAATACGCGAACACCGGGGAGCTGTTTTTT
CDR3aa: CAWGQYANTGELFF

abundance: few
j_gene: TRBJ2-1
v_gene: TRBV2
d_gene: -
CDR3nt: TGTGCCAGCAACCCGGTCGGTGTGGCGGTCGATGAGCAGTTCTTC
CDR3aa: CASNPVGVAVDEQFF

abundance: few
j_gene: TRBJ1-6
v_gene: TRBV11-1
d_gene: -
CDR3nt: TGTGCCAGCAGCGTCCACAGGAATTCACCCCTCCACTTT
CDR3aa: CASSVHRNSPLHF

abundance: -
j_gene: TRBJ2-1
v_gene: TRBV19
d_gene: TRBD1
CDR3nt: TGTGCCAGTAGAGAATCCGGACAGGACTACAATGAGCAGTTCTTC
CDR3aa: CASRESGQDYNEQFF

abundance: many
j_gene: TRBJ2-5
v_gene: TRBV18
d_gene: TRBD1
CDR3nt: TGTGCCAGCTCACCGACAGGGGGTCAAGAGACCCAGTACTTC
CDR3aa: CASSPTGGQETQYF

abundance: many
j_gene: TRBJ2-1
v_gene: TRBV11-3
d_gene: -
CDR3nt: TGTGCCAGCAGCTTAGGGAGGGGGCTACGGAATGAGCAGTTCTTC
CDR3aa: CASSLGRGLRNEQFF

abundance: few
j_gene: TRBJ1-4
v_gene: TRBV6-4
d_gene: TRBD1
CDR3nt: TGTGCCAGCAGGCCGGACAGGGGGAGTGAAAAACTGTTTTTT
CDR3aa: CASRPDRGSEKLFF

abundance: -
j_gene: TRBJ1-2
v_gene: TRBV6-6
d_gene: TRBD1
CDR3nt: TGTGCCAGCAGTTACGACAGGGGCTATGGCTACACCTTC
CDR3aa: CASSYDRGYGYTF

abundance: -
j_gene: TRBJ1-1
v_gene: TRBV7-9
d_gene: -
CDR3nt: TGTGCCAGCAGCTTAGAGAGGACAGCAACAGGGATCGCTGAAGCTTTCTTT
CDR3aa: CASSLERTATGIAEAFF

abundance: few
j_gene: TRBJ1-1
v_gene: TRBV19
d_gene: -
CDR3nt: TGTGCCAGTAGAGAGGACCCTCACTCAAACACTGAAGCTTTCTTT
CDR3aa: CASREDPHSNTEAFF

abundance: many
j_gene: TRBJ1-5
v_gene: TRBV6-1
d_gene: TRBD1
CDR3nt: TGTGCCAGCAGGGCGACAGGGGGCGGTCAGCCCCAGCATTTT
CDR3aa: CASRATGGGQPQHF

abundance: -
j_gene: TRBJ2-3
v_gene: TRBV20-1
d_gene: -
CDR3nt: TGCAGTGCTAGAGGTAAACAGGCGCCTATGGGGACAGATACGCAGTATTTT
CDR3aa: CSARGKQAPMGTDTQYF

abundance: few
j_gene: TRBJ2-1
v_gene: TRBV6-1
d_gene: TRBD2
CDR3nt: TGTGCCAGCAGTCGAGGGACTAGCGGGGGATACTCCTACAATGAGCAGTTCTTC
CDR3aa: CASSRGTSGGYSYNEQFF

abundance: -
j_gene: TRBJ2-1
v_gene: TRBV6-1
d_gene: -
CDR3nt: TGTGCCAGCAGTGAAGACAGGGCCAATGAGCAGTTCTTC
CDR3aa: CASSEDRANEQFF

abundance: many
j_gene: TRBJ1-1
v_gene: TRBV27
d_gene: -
CDR3nt: TGTGCCAGCAGATTTAATCGGGGGGGGAACACTGAAGCTTTCTTT
CDR3aa: CASRFNRGGNTEAFF

abundance: -
j_gene: TRBJ2-7
v_gene: TRBV6-5
d_gene: TRBD1
CDR3nt: TGTGCCAGCGGTTATTCGGGACAGGGGATCTACGAGCAGTACTTC
CDR3aa: CASGYSGQGIYEQYF

abundance: many
j_gene: TRBJ2-1
v_gene: TRBV20-1
d_gene: TRBD1
CDR3nt: TGCAGTGCTAGGACCCGACAGGGTAGCTTCCTTTACAATGAGCAGTTCTTC
CDR3aa: CSARTRQGSFLYNEQFF

abundance: few
j_gene: TRBJ2-7
v_gene: TRBV7-9
d_gene: -
CDR3nt: TGTGCCAGCCGCCCCCCGGGGGTCTACGAGCAGTACTTC
CDR3aa: CASRPPGVYEQYF